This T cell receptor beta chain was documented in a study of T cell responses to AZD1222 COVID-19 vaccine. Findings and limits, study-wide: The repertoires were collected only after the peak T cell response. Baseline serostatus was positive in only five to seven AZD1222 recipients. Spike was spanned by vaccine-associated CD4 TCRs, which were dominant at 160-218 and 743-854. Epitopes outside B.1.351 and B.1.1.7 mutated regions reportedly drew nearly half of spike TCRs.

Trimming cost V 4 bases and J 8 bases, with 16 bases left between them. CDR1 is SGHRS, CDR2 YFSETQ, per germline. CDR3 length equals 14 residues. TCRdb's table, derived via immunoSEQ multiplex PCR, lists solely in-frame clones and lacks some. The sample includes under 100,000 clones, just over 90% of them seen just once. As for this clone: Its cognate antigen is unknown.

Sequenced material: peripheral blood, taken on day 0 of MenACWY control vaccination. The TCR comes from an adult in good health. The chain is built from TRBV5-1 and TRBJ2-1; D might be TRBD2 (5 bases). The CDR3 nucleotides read TGCGCCAGCAGCAACGGCCCCGGAGGTCATGAGCAGTTCTTC. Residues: CASSNGPGGHEQFF.